The entry below gives a single TCR beta chain sequence along with its context. Its antigen is not identified. Profiled with immunoSEQ multiplex PCR; TCRdb holds only in-frame clones, not every one. The sample lists 35,000 to 55,000 clones, about 75% occurring once. Before sequencing took place, the ViraFEST assay used viral peptide pools to expand antigen-specific CD4+ T cells. When more than 9 days of culture had elapsed, CD4+ T cells were isolated. Between March and December 2020, the person had a SARS-CoV-2 infection that PCR confirmed. The sample comes from a study of vaccination effects on CD4 cells after COVID-19. Trimming left V 6 bases short and J 4 bases short, with 15 bases between. The CDR3 has 14 residues. Germline V gene sequence: CDR1 MNHEY, CDR2 SVGAGI.

The receptor was isolated from a human donor who had a prior SARS-CoV-2 infection. The chain recombines TRBV6-5 with TRBJ1-1; a possible D gene is TRBD1 (5 bases). The sequencing here drew on CD4+ T cells from PBMCs cultured with a peptide pool, taken before COVID-19 vaccination. The CDR3 bases are TGTGCCAGCAGCCCCCTTGGCGGGGGCACTGAAGCTTTCTTT. Translated, it gives CASSPLGGGTEAFF.